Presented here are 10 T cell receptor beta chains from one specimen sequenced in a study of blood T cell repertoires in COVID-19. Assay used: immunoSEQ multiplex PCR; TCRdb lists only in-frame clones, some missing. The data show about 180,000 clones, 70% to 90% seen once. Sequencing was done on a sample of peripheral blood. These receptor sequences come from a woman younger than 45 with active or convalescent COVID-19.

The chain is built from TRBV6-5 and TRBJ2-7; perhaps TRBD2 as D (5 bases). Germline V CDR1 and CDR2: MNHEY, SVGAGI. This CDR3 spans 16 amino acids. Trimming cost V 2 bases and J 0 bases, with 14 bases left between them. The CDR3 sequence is CASSYRKLGVSYEQYF. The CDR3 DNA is TGTGCCAGCAGTTACAGAAAACTCGGGGTCTCCTACGAGCAGTACTTC.

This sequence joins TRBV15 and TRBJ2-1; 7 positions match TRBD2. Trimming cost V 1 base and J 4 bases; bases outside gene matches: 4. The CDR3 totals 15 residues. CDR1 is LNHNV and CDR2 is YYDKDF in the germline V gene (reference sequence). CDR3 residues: CATSRATSEYNEQFF. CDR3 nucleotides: TGTGCCACCAGCAGAGCCACTAGCGAGTACAATGAGCAGTTCTTC.

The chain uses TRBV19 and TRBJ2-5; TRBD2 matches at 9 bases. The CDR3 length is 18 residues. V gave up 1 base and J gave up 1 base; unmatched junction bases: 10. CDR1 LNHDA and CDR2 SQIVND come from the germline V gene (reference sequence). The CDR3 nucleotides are TGTGCCAGTAGTATAGGCTACCTTAGCGGGGGCCTCCAAGAGACCCAGTACTTC. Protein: CASSIGYLSGGLQETQYF.

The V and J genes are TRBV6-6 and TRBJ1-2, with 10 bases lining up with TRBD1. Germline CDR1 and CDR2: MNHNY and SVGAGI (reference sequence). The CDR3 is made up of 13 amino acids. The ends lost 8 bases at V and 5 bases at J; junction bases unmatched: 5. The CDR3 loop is CASGTGESYGYTF. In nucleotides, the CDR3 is TGTGCCAGCGGGACAGGGGAAAGTTATGGCTACACCTTC.

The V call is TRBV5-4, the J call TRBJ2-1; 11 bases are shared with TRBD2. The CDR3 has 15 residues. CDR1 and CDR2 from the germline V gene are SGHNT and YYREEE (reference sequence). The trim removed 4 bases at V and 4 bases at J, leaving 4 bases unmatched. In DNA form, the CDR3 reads TGTGCCAGCAGCCAGGGACTAGCGGATTACAATGAGCAGTTCTTC. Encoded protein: CASSQGLADYNEQFF.

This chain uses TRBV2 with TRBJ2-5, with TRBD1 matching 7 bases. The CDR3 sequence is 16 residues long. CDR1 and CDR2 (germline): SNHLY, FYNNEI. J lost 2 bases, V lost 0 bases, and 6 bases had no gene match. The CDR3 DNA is TGTGCCAGCAGTGAAGCGCTTCAGGGGGTACAAGAGACCCAGTACTTC. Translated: CASSEALQGVQETQYF.

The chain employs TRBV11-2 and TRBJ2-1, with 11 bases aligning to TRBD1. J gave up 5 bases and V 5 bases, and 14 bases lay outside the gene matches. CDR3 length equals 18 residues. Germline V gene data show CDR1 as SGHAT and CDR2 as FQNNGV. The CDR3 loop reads CASSTTLGDRGRHNEQFF. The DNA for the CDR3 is TGTGCCAGCAGCACCACTCTAGGGGACAGGGGGAGGCACAATGAGCAGTTCTTC.

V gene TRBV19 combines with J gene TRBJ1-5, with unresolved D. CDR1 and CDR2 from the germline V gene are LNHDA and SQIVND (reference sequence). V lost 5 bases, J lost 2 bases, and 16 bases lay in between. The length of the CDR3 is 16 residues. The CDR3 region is CASSPGWVGGNQPQHF. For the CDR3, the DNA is TGTGCCAGTAGTCCGGGGTGGGTCGGGGGCAATCAGCCCCAGCATTTT.

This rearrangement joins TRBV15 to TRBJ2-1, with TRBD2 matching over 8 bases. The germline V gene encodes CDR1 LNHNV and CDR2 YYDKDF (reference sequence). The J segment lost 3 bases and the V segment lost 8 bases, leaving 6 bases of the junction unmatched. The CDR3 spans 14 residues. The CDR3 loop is CATHSGNLYNEQFF. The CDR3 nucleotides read TGTGCCACCCATAGCGGGAACCTCTACAATGAGCAGTTCTTC.

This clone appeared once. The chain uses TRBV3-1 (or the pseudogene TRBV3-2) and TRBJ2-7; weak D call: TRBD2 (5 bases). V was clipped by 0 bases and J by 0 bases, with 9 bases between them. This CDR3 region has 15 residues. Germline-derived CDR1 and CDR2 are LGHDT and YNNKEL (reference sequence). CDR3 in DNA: TGTGCCAGCAGCCAAGAAGCGGCTAGCTCCTACGAGCAGTACTTC. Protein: CASSQEAASSYEQYF.